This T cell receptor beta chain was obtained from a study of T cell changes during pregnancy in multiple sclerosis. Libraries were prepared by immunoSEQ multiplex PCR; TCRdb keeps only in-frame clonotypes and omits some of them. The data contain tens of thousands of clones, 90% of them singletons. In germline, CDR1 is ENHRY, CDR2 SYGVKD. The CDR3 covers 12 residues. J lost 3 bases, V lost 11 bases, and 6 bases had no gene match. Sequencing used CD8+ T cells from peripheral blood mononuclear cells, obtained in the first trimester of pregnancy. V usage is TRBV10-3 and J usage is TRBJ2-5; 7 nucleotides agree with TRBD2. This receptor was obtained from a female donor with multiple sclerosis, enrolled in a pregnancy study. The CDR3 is CAVGGVEETQYF. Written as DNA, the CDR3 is TGTGCCGTGGGGGGGGTGGAAGAGACCCAGTACTTC.